Here is one T cell receptor (beta chain) with its context. This sample was taken from a study of cytomegalovirus exposure and HLA in healthy donors. The PCR was carried out with 60 Vbeta primers and 13 Jbeta primers. Produced via immunoSEQ multiplex PCR; TCRdb's table is partial and in-frame only. The sample holds approximately 50,000 clones. J was trimmed by 3 bases and V by 3 bases; bases with no gene match: 5. The V gene's germline CDR1 is SQVTM and CDR2 ANQGSEA. The CDR3 is 13 residues long. Material: PBMCs. This receptor was taken from a young man in good health and CMV-seropositive. This chain uses TRBV29-1 with TRBJ2-7, with TRBD2 matching over 7 bases. DNA of the CDR3: TGCAGCGTTGACCTAGCGGTCTTCTACGAGCAGTACTTC. Amino acid sequence: CSVDLAVFYEQYF.